This TCR beta chain was found in a study of CD8 T cells in ankylosing spondylitis. Overall study findings and caveats: Some of the motif variants had earlier been found in reactive arthritis patients' fluid and blood.

Germline V gives CDR1 SGHKS, CDR2 YYEKEE (reference sequence). This CDR3 spans 14 amino acids. Unmatched junction bases numbered 1, after V lost 2 bases and J lost 5 bases. This clonotype has more than one count but fewer than ten. Its antigen is still unknown. Quantitative molecular-barcoded 5'-RACE generated the TCR beta libraries. TCRdb itself ran the 5' RACE reads through MiXCR, one entry per CDR3 protein. The repertoire holds hundreds of thousands of distinct CDR3 sequences, with roughly 32% as singletons. Sequencing used blood, either unsorted or a sorted T cell fraction (not recorded which). V and J are TRBV5-5 and TRBJ1-5; 10 positions match TRBD1. This TCR was sampled from a male donor with ankylosing spondylitis or in good health (not recorded which). CDR3 bases: TGTGCCAGCAGCTTTGGGACAGGGGATCAGCCCCAGCATTTT. Its translation: CASSFGTGDQPQHF.